A single sample gave rise to the 27 T cell receptor beta chains below, sequenced in a study of T cells after yellow fever vaccination. TCRdb used MiXCR to reprocess the 5' RACE reads, holding one entry per CDR3 protein. The sample gives approximately 550,000 distinct CDR3 sequences, around 21% of which show up once; about 13% is in the top ten. Sequenced here: PBMCs, sampled 15 days after the yellow fever booster vaccination. These receptors were taken from a man under 40 who received the YFV17D yellow fever vaccine.

This clonotype has just a few counts. The rearrangement uses TRBV6-5 and TRBJ2-3, with TRBD2 matching 9 bases. Germline V lookup: CDR1 MNHEY, CDR2 SVGAGI. This CDR3 contains 16 residues. The V segment lost 6 bases and the J segment 1 base; nucleotides outside the gene matches: 8. The CDR3: CASRGTSLGRTDTQYF. CDR3 nucleotides: TGTGCCAGCAGAGGGACTAGCCTTGGTCGCACAGATACGCAGTATTTT.

The rearrangement links TRBV4-2 to TRBJ2-7; perhaps TRBD2 as D (5 bases). Deletions cut 3 bases from V and 0 bases from J, with 12 bases between. Germline V gene sequence: CDR1 LGHNA, CDR2 YNFKEQ. The CDR3 contains 15 residues. In DNA, the CDR3 is TGTGCCAGCAGCCAGATACTAGTACCCTCCTACGAGCAGTACTTC. Encoded protein: CASSQILVPSYEQYF.

The chain uses TRBV20-1 and TRBJ2-6; D remains ambiguous. This CDR3 spans 13 amino acids. CDR1 is DFQATT and CDR2 is SNEGSKA in the germline V gene (reference sequence). V shed 3 bases and J shed 0 bases, with 3 bases lying between them. The CDR3 loop reads CSARGSGANVLTF. In DNA, the CDR3 is TGCAGTGCTAGGGGCTCTGGGGCCAACGTCCTGACTTTC.

This sequence joins TRBV12-3 or TRBV12-4 and TRBJ2-4; possibly TRBD1 for D (6 bases). With 7 bases removed from V and 0 bases from J, the gap between germline ends came to 19 bases. The CDR3 loop spans 17 amino acids. CDR3 region: CASTPGGWGLAKNIQYF. DNA for the CDR3: TGTGCCAGCACCCCCGGAGGCTGGGGGCTAGCCAAAAACATTCAGTACTTC.

Only a few counts were recorded for this clonotype. The rearrangement joins TRBV10-3 to TRBJ2-1; D gene uncertain. Germline lookup yields CDR1 ENHRY and CDR2 SYGVKD. The CDR3 length is 13 residues. V lost 4 bases and J 6 bases, leaving 10 bases between the germline ends. CDR3 protein: CAISGSPGNEQFF. CDR3 DNA: TGTGCCATCAGTGGCTCGCCGGGCAATGAGCAGTTCTTC.

This sequence joins TRBV14 and TRBJ2-5; a weak D match, TRBD1 (5 bases). Looked up from germline, CDR1 is SGHDN and CDR2 is FVKESK. V lost 1 base and J 5 bases, leaving 14 bases between the germline ends. The CDR3 has 15 amino acids. Here the CDR3 reads CASSQGAGPWETQYF. CDR3 sequence (DNA): TGTGCCAGCAGCCAAGGGGCAGGGCCGTGGGAGACCCAGTACTTC. Variable domain in full (rest from reference TRBV14 and TRBJ2-5): EAGVTQFPSHSVIEKGQTVTLRCDPISGHDNLYWYRRVMGKEIKFLLHFVKESKQDESGMPNNRFLAERTGGTYSTLKVQPAELEDSGVYFCASSQGAGPWETQYFGPGTRLLVL.

The J gene is TRBJ2-5, the V gene TRBV7-2; the match to TRBD2 covers 9 bases. This CDR3 comprises 17 residues. The trim removed 1 base at V and 4 bases at J, leaving 10 bases unmatched. Germline assignment: CDR1 SGHTA and CDR2 FQGNSA. The CDR3 reads CASSLGVPAGGLETQYF. CDR3 nucleotide sequence: TGTGCCAGCAGCTTAGGAGTTCCAGCGGGAGGACTAGAGACCCAGTACTTC.

This clonotype turned up a few times. This chain links TRBV7-2 with TRBJ2-7; TRBD2 matches 16 bases. The CDR3 length is 14 residues. CDR1 is SGHTA, CDR2 FQGNSA, per germline. V lost 5 bases and J lost 9; bases outside the gene matches: 4. In nucleotides, the CDR3 is TGTGCCAGCAGCCGGGGACTAGCGGGGGGGTGGCAGTACTTC. It encodes CASSRGLAGGWQYF.

The chain carries TRBV28 and TRBJ2-1, with 10 bases lining up with TRBD1. There are 17 residues in the CDR3. The V segment lost 3 bases and the J segment 0 bases; nucleotides outside the gene matches: 5. Germline values: CDR1 MDHEN, CDR2 SYDVKM. In DNA form, the CDR3 reads TGTGCCAGCAGTTTGTCTTGGACAGGGGGCTCCTACAATGAGCAGTTCTTC. Amino acid sequence: CASSLSWTGGSYNEQFF.

This clonotype was found many times. The V and J genes are TRBV12-3 or TRBV12-4 and TRBJ1-6, with TRBD1 matching 7 bases. This CDR3 is built from 16 residues. V lost 4 bases to trimming and J lost 10 bases; unmatched junction nucleotides: 13. CDR3 loop: CASSSSYTGVGSPLHF. The CDR3 region has the DNA TGTGCCAGCAGTTCCTCTTACACAGGGGTCGGATCACCCCTCCACTTT.

A few counts support this clonotype. This chain joins TRBV20-1 and TRBJ1-2; 7 bases agree with TRBD1. Germline loops: CDR1 DFQATT, CDR2 SNEGSKA (reference sequence). The CDR3 is 13 amino acids. V trimming: 2 bases; J trimming: 8 bases; junction bases outside the gene matches: 8. The CDR3 here is CSARPGQADGYTF. The CDR3 DNA reads TGCAGTGCTAGACCTGGACAGGCTGACGGCTACACCTTC.

This sequence joins TRBV7-2 and TRBJ2-7, with TRBD2 matching over 8 bases. Germline trimming cut 5 bases from V and 6 bases from J; bases unmatched to any gene: 12. CDR3 length equals 15 residues. Per the germline V gene, CDR1 is SGHTA and CDR2 is FQGNSA. The CDR3 DNA reads as TGTGCCAGCAGCCTCGGGACTAGGAGGCTCGGCGAGCAGTACTTC. It encodes CASSLGTRRLGEQYF. Variable domain in full (rest from reference TRBV7-2 and TRBJ2-7): GAGVSQSPSNKVTEKGKDVELRCDPISGHTALYWYRQSLGQGLEFLIYFQGNSAPDKSGLPSDRFSAERTGGSVSTLTIQRTQQEDSAVYLCASSLGTRRLGEQYFGPGTRLTVT.

The chain has TRBV30 and TRBJ1-1; possibly TRBD1 for D (5 bases). The V gene lost 4 bases and the J gene lost 2 bases, with 20 bases spanning the gap. Germline loops: CDR1 GTSNPN, CDR2 SVGIG (reference sequence). The CDR3 runs to 16 residues. CDR3 residues: CAWKTGTLFVNTEAFF. CDR3 bases: TGTGCCTGGAAAACGGGGACCCTTTTTGTTAACACTGAAGCTTTCTTT.

This clonotype turned up a few times. The chain carries TRBV4-3 and TRBJ2-7; no firm D call. Germline V gene sequence: CDR1 LGHNA, CDR2 YSLEER. The CDR3 contains 14 residues. The V end was cut by 0 bases, the J end by 6 bases, with 12 bases between. CDR3 DNA sequence: TGCGCCAGCAGCCAAGAATCGCTTCTGGGCGAGCAGTACTTC. Protein: CASSQESLLGEQYF.

The chain carries TRBV11-2 and TRBJ2-3; TRBD2 agrees at 12 bases. Per the germline V gene, CDR1 is SGHAT and CDR2 is FQNNGV. J was trimmed by 4 bases and V by 2 bases; bases with no gene match: 10. The CDR3 is 18 residues long. The CDR3 here is CASSLLPSGRAVPDTQYF. CDR3 DNA sequence: TGTGCCAGCAGCTTACTTCCTAGCGGGAGGGCAGTGCCAGATACGCAGTATTTT.

This CDR3 is CASSWTGDLLYQETQYF. The DNA for the CDR3 is TGCGCCAGCAGCTGGACAGGGGACCTCCTGTACCAAGAGACCCAGTACTTC. The chain joins TRBV5-1 to TRBJ2-5; the match to TRBD1 covers 9 bases. V gave up 3 bases and J gave up 0 bases; unmatched junction bases: 9. Germline V gene lookup returns CDR1 SGHRS and CDR2 YFSETQ. This CDR3 is built from 17 residues.

This clonotype was detected a few times. This chain joins TRBV7-9 and TRBJ2-1; D gene uncertain. Germline CDR1 SEHNR, CDR2 FQNEAQ (reference sequence). This CDR3 comprises 14 residues. Trimming took off 5 bases at V and 4 bases at J, with 12 bases between the two ends. CDR3 amino acids: CASSPDKGYNEQFF. CDR3 coding DNA: TGTGCCAGCAGCCCCGACAAGGGATACAATGAGCAGTTCTTC.

The rearrangement uses TRBV25-1 and TRBJ1-4, with D possibly TRBD1 on 5 matching bases. V was trimmed by 3 bases and J by 7 bases, leaving 15 bases between them. This CDR3 has 15 residues. Germline CDR1 is MGHDK and CDR2 is SYGVNS. CDR3 sequence reads: CASSDSGRRVEKLFF. For the CDR3, the DNA is TGTGCCAGCAGTGATTCAGGGAGAAGGGTTGAAAAACTGTTTTTT. Combining the CDR3 with reference TRBV25-1 and TRBJ1-4 gives the whole variable domain EADIYQTPRYLVIGTGKKITLECSQTMGHDKMYWYQQDPGMELHLIHYSYGVNSTEKGDLSSESTVSRIRTEHFPLTLESARPSHTSQYLCASSDSGRRVEKLFFGSGTQLSVL.

In its sample, this clonotype was seen a few times. This chain uses TRBV10-3 with TRBJ2-7; D is unresolved. Between the trimmed V and J ends, which lost 0 bases and 6 bases, there was a span of 12 bases. CDR3 length: 14 amino acids. The germline V gene encodes CDR1 ENHRY and CDR2 SYGVKD. CDR3 protein: CAISESQVGVEQYF. CDR3 in DNA: TGTGCCATCAGTGAGTCGCAGGTGGGTGTCGAGCAGTACTTC.

This clonotype was seen a handful of times. The chain couples TRBV7-2 to TRBJ2-7, with 7 bases that match TRBD2. The germline CDR1 and CDR2 sequences are SGHTA and FQGNSA. CDR3 size: 14 residues. V lost 3 bases and J lost 5; bases outside the gene matches: 7. The CDR3 DNA is TGTGCCAGCAGCTTGGGACTATCGGGAAACGAGCAGTACTTC. Amino acid sequence: CASSLGLSGNEQYF.

This rearrangement joins TRBV10-3 to TRBJ2-5; maybe TRBD1 (6 bases). Germline CDR1 reads ENHRY; CDR2 reads SYGVKD. CDR3 length equals 13 residues. Trimming removed 2 bases from V and 5 bases from J, with 9 bases in between. CDR3 bases: TGTGCCATCAGTGAGAGACAGGAGGAGACCCAGTACTTC. It is translated as CAISERQEETQYF.

This chain links TRBV20-1 with TRBJ2-1, with 8 positions matching TRBD2. The length of the CDR3 is 14 residues. The junction had 8 bases not matched to a gene; V was cut back by 4 bases and J by 6 bases. Germline V lookup: CDR1 DFQATT, CDR2 SNEGSKA (reference sequence). CDR3 amino acids: CSANPLGLGNEQFF. CDR3 nucleotide sequence: TGCAGTGCTAATCCCCTGGGACTAGGCAATGAGCAGTTCTTC.

This chain uses TRBV11-2 with TRBJ2-2; D remains unclear. The CDR3 covers 14 residues. V gave up 2 bases and J gave up 9 bases, with 13 bases separating them. Germline values: CDR1 SGHAT, CDR2 FQNNGV. CDR3: CASSLMSNTRELFF. CDR3 in DNA: TGTGCCAGCAGCTTAATGTCAAACACGAGGGAGCTGTTTTTT.

The chain joins TRBV19 to TRBJ2-1, with 10 nucleotides matching TRBD2. The V gene's germline CDR1 is LNHDA and CDR2 SQIVND (reference sequence). CDR3 length: 16 residues. Germline trimming cut 9 bases from V and 7 bases from J; bases unmatched to any gene: 15. The CDR3 region has the DNA TGTGCCAGCAAGGGCCGAATAGCGGGAGGCTCTAATGAGCAGTTCTTC. Protein: CASKGRIAGGSNEQFF.

This clonotype was observed a handful of times. V is TRBV28 and J is TRBJ2-7, with 7 bases aligning to TRBD2. After removal of 7 bases from V and 0 bases from J, the junction contained 6 bases not matched to a gene. This CDR3 region has 14 residues. CDR1 MDHEN and CDR2 SYDVKM come from the germline V gene. This chain's CDR3 is CASTGGSGSYEQYF. Written as DNA, the CDR3 is TGTGCCAGCACCGGGGGGAGTGGCTCCTACGAGCAGTACTTC.

Comment on this clonotype: A read error may produce the germline difference seen at one junction end. This chain links TRBV6-2 or TRBV6-3 with TRBJ2-2; 9 bases are shared with TRBD2. The CDR3 contains 16 residues. Germline CDR1 and CDR2: MNHEY and SVGEGT. CDR3 sequence (DNA): TGTGCTAGCAGTTCCTTAGCGGGAGCCTACACCGGGGAGCTGTTTTTT. Protein: CASSSLAGAYTGELFF.

This chain links TRBV7-2 with TRBJ2-1, with D possibly being TRBD1 (5 bases). The CDR3 has 15 residues. Trimming stripped 1 base from V and 3 bases from J, with 10 bases between. The germline V gene has CDR1 SGHTA and CDR2 FQGNSA. The CDR3 bases are TGTGCCAGCAGCTTAGAGAGTAGGGGCTACAATGAGCAGTTCTTC. Translating it yields CASSLESRGYNEQFF.